Each of the 2 T cell receptor beta chains below was sequenced from the same sample in a study of T-cell reconstitution after alpha-beta-depleted transplantation in children. Preparation of the TCRbeta library was carried out with unique molecular identifiers. Using its own MiXCR run on the PCR reads, TCRdb lists one record per CDR3 protein. The sample includes about 260,000 distinct CDR3 sequences, under 9.5% seen only once; the top ten take roughly 5.8%. Source: PBMCs, mostly from graft donor cells, taken 180 days after TCRalphabeta/CD19-depleted stem cell transplant. These receptors were obtained from a male patient younger than 18 who had a stem cell transplant for acute lymphoblastic leukemia, so the T cells may come from the graft donor.

This clonotype was observed many times. The chain is built from TRBV18 and TRBJ2-7, with 11 positions matching TRBD1. Germline loops: CDR1 KGHSH, CDR2 LQKENI. The CDR3 runs 18 residues. V shed 1 base, J shed 2 bases, and the junction held 10 bases outside the gene matches. Here the CDR3 DNA reads TGTGCCAGCTCACCACAGGACAGGGGGCTCAGCAGGACCTACGAGCAGTACTTC. The encoded protein is CASSPQDRGLSRTYEQYF.

The CDR3 DNA reads as TGTGCCAGCAGCCTGAGGATAACGGAAAAACTGTTTTTT. It encodes CASSLRITEKLFF. The gene calls are TRBV14 and TRBJ1-4; D uncertain. Germline V CDR1 and CDR2: SGHDN, FVKESK. V lost 4 bases, J lost 8 bases, and 11 bases lay in between. The CDR3 has 13 amino acids. The variable domain in full, completed from reference TRBV14 and TRBJ1-4, reads EAGVTQFPSHSVIEKGQTVTLRCDPISGHDNLYWYRRVMGKEIKFLLHFVKESKQDESGMPNNRFLAERTGGTYSTLKVQPAELEDSGVYFCASSLRITEKLFFGSGTQLSVL.